This T cell receptor beta chain was sequenced in a study of neurological immune-mediated disorders. Sorted libraries were made with some 1 million CD4+ or CD8+ T cells. This CDR3 contains 14 residues. With 6 bases removed from V and 10 bases from J, the gap between germline ends came to 18 bases. Germline V gene data show CDR1 as SEHNR and CDR2 as FQNEAQ (reference sequence). By 5'RACE with 10-nucleotide random UMIs, the cDNA was made. The output of every sequencing run exceeded 170 million TCR-beta sequences, derived from 15-18 subjects. From the 5' RACE reads, TCRdb called clonotypes with MiXCR, one entry per CDR3 protein. This sample has approximately 15,000 distinct CDR3 sequences; about 12% occur once, and the top ten carry more than 35%.

The TCR originated in a female donor with HTLV-1-associated myelopathy (HAM/TSP). Sequenced input: CD8+ T cells from blood. The rearrangement joins TRBV7-9 to TRBJ2-2; D is perhaps TRBD2 (5 bases). CDR3 sequence (DNA): TGTGCCAGCAGGGGAGCGCTTAACACAGAGGAGCTGTTTTTT. This translates into CASRGALNTEELFF.